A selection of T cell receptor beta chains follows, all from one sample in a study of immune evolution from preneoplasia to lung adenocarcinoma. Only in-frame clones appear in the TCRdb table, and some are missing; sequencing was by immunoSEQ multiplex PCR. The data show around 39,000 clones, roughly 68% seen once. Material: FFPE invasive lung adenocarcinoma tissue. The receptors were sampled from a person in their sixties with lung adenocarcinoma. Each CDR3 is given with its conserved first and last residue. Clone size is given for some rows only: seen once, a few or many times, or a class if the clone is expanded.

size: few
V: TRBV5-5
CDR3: CASSPGLFYEQYF

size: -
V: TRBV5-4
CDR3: CASSTTATSTDTQYF

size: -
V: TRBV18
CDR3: CASSPEWDTKNIQYF

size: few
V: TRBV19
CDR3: CASSTWTGGTGELFF

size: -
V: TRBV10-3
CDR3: CAISGGSEPHGGEKLFF

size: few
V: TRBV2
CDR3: CASSDGRELVQYF

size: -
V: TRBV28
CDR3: CASSSFYEQYF

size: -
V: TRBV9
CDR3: CATAPGPDPRETQYF

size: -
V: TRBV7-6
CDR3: CASSLFAGGQGNEQFF

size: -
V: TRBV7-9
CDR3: CASSLGSVWEGKETQYF

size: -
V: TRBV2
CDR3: CASSEGTDTQYF

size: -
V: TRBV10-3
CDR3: CAISDGTSGKIDTQYF

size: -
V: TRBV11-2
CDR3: CASSRVISDPLFF

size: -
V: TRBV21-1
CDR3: CASSKKAGGYTLGYTF

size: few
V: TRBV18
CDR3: CASSPLPGFSGANVLTF

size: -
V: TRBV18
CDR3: CASSPAGTAYEQYF

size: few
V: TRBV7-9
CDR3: CASSSKSQQYF

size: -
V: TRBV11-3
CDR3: CASSQQSSYEQYF

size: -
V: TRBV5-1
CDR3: CASSSSLYTGELFF

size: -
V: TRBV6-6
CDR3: CASSYGSHTQPQPQHF

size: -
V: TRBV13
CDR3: CASSFGNTEAFF

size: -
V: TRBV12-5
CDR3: CASGSWESQETQYF

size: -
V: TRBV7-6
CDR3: CASSLGTTSGYTF

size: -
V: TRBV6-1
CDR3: CASKSGYRLNTEAFF

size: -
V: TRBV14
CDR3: CASSGTSRVNEQFF

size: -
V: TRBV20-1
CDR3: CSVLPSGTQYF

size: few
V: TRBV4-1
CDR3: CASSLDTGSYGYTF

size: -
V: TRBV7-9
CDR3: CASSSYYQAGELFF

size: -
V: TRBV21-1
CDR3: CASSKGSAGELFF

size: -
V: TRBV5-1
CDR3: CASSLDHGRGGAYEQYF

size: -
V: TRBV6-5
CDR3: CASSWRGSNEKLFF

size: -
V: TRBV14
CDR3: CASSQGAGTKTDTQYF